This T cell receptor beta chain was recovered during a study of T cell changes during pregnancy in multiple sclerosis. Clones were read by immunoSEQ multiplex PCR, and TCRdb kept only the in-frame ones, dropping some. Of about 76,000 clones listed, around 94% are singletons. The CDR3 extends over 15 amino acids. The chain combines TRBV21-1 with TRBJ1-4; TRBD1, the table's D call, was not compared with the DNA. TRBV21-1 is termed a pseudogene. Sequences were derived from peripheral blood, sampled in the third trimester of pregnancy. The receptor was derived from a female donor with multiple sclerosis, enrolled in a pregnancy study. As DNA, the CDR3 is TGTGCCAGCAGCAATAGTCGGGACAGGGGTGGAAAACTGTTTTTT. This encodes CASSNSRDRGGKLFF.